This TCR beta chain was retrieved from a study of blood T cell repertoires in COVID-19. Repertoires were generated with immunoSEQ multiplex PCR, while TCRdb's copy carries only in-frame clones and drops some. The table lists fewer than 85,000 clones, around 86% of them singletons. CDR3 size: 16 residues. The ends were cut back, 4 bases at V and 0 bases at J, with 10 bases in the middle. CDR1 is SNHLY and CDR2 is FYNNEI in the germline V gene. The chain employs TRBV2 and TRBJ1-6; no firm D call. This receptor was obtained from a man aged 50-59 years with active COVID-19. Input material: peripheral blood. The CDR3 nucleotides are TGTGCCAGCAGTGGAGGGAGTAGCTCCTATAATTCACCCCTCCACTTT. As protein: CASSGGSSSYNSPLHF.